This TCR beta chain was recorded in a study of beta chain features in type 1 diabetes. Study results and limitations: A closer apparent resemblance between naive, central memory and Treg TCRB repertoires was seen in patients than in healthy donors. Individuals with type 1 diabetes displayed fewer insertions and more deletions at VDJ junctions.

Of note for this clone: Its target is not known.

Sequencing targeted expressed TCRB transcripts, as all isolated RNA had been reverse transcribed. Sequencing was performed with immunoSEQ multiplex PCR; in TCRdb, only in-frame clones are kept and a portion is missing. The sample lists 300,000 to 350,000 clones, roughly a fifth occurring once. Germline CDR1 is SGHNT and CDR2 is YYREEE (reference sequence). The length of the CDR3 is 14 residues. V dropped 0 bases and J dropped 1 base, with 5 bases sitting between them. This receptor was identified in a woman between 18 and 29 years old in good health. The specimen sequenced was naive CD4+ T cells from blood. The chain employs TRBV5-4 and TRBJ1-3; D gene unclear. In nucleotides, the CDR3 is TGTGCCAGCAGCTTGGACCAGTCTGGAAACACCATATATTTT. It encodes CASSLDQSGNTIYF.